The rows below give T cell receptor beta chains drawn from one sample of a study of shared clonotypes between healthy human individuals. Using immunoSEQ multiplex PCR, the repertoire was profiled, and TCRdb retains in-frame clones only, with some absent. The sample lists millions of clones, approximately 95% occurring once. Sequencing was performed on naive CD4+ T cells from PBMCs. These receptors were collected from a man aged 18 to 30 in good health. Some clones in this sample may be carry-over from other donors' samples. Each CDR3 is given with its conserved first and last residue. The order of the fields is clone size, J gene, D gene, CDR3 length, V gene, CDR3 protein, CDR3 DNA. D genes are given only for firm matches. Some rows have no size entry. The others give once, few or many, or a class for an expanded clone.

. | TRBJ1-1 | . | 14 | TRBV6-6 | CASSGGYGNTEAFF | TGTGCCAGCAGTGGGGGGTATGGGAACACTGAAGCTTTCTTT
. | TRBJ1-4 | . | 11 | TRBV20-1 | CTPFRNEKLFF | TGCACCCCGTTCCGGAACGAAAAACTGTTTTTT
. | TRBJ2-7 | . | 14 | TRBV21-1 | CASSKAPGSYEQYF | TGTGCCAGCAGCAAAGCTCCGGGTTCCTACGAGCAGTACTTC
. | TRBJ1-2 | . | 13 | TRBV27 | CASNPVGSGGYTF | TGTGCCAGCAACCCCGTCGGGTCCGGAGGCTACACCTTC
. | TRBJ1-1 | . | 15 | TRBV23-1 | CASFSWRGPNTEAFF | TGCGCCAGCTTTTCTTGGAGGGGTCCGAACACTGAAGCTTTCTTT
. | TRBJ1-5 | TRBD1 | 16 | TRBV5-8 | CASSHHPGQGGQPQHF | TGTGCCAGCAGCCATCATCCGGGACAGGGTGGTCAGCCCCAGCATTTT
once | TRBJ1-3 | . | 15 | TRBV19 | CASSILADSGNTIYF | TGTGCCAGTAGTATTTTGGCTGACTCTGGAAACACCATATATTTT
. | TRBJ2-1 | TRBD2 | 16 | TRBV4-1 | CASRQYGTSSYNEQFF | TGCGCCAGCAGGCAGTACGGGACTAGCTCCTACAATGAGCAGTTCTTC
. | TRBJ2-6 | TRBD2 | 19 | TRBV10-3 | CAINNGLAVVAAGANVLTF | TGTGCCATCAACAATGGACTAGCGGTAGTTGCCGCTGGGGCCAACGTCCTGACTTTC
. | TRBJ1-1 | . | 13 | TRBV7-3 | CASSRTANTEAFF | TGTGCCAGCAGTCGGACGGCGAACACTGAAGCTTTCTTT
few | TRBJ2-1 | TRBD2 | 14 | TRBV13 | CASSPGGTSRGQFF | TGTGCCAGCAGCCCGGGTGGGACTAGCAGGGGGCAGTTCTTC
. | TRBJ2-7 | TRBD2 | 14 | TRBV14 | CASSSGGGTHEQYF | TGTGCCAGCAGTTCCGGGGGAGGGACCCACGAGCAGTACTTC
. | TRBJ1-2 | TRBD1 | 15 | TRBV5-1 | CASSLDRGLLDGYTF | TGCGCCAGCAGCTTGGACAGGGGGCTTCTAGATGGCTACACCTTC
once | TRBJ2-6 | . | 19 | TRBV18 | CASSPRSKNYFSGANVLTF | TGTGCCAGCTCACCCCGGTCGAAGAACTACTTCTCTGGGGCCAACGTCCTGACTTTC
. | TRBJ2-7 | . | 16 | TRBV18 | CASSPPLAGSKYEQYF | TGTGCCAGCTCACCACCTCTCGCAGGGTCTAAGTACGAGCAGTACTTC
. | TRBJ1-4 | . | 16 | TRBV15 | CATSRDRHPTNEKLFF | TGTGCCACCAGCAGAGATCGGCACCCAACTAATGAAAAACTGTTTTTT
. | TRBJ2-5 | . | 11 | TRBV28 | CASGRLETQYF | TGTGCCTCGGGCAGGTTAGAGACCCAGTACTTC
. | TRBJ2-1 | . | 12 | TRBV7-9 | CASSPRTNEQFF | TGTGCCAGCAGCCCCCGGACCAATGAGCAGTTCTTC
once | TRBJ2-1 | TRBD2 | 17 | TRBV7-2 | CASSLVLGAGGRNEQFF | TGTGCCAGCAGCTTAGTATTGGGGGCGGGAGGGCGTAATGAGCAGTTCTTC
. | TRBJ2-3 | TRBD1 | 13 | TRBV5-1 | CASSLQGRDTQYF | TGCGCCAGCAGCTTACAGGGGCGGGATACGCAGTATTTT
. | TRBJ1-5 | TRBD1 | 16 | TRBV28 | CASSLQTGGAGQPQHF | TGTGCCAGCAGTTTACAGACAGGGGGCGCCGGTCAGCCCCAGCATTTT
. | TRBJ2-7 | TRBD2 | 15 | TRBV9 | CASSVAPSGNYEQYF | TGTGCCAGCAGCGTAGCTCCTAGCGGGAACTACGAGCAGTACTTC
. | TRBJ2-1 | . | 15 | TRBV27 | CASSLSGLVRNEQFF | TGTGCCAGCAGTTTATCTGGGCTAGTTAGGAATGAGCAGTTCTTC
. | TRBJ2-7 | TRBD1 | 13 | TRBV6-1 | CASSRTGPHEQYF | TGTGCCAGCAGTCGGACAGGGCCTCACGAGCAGTACTTC
. | TRBJ2-7 | . | 16 | TRBV18 | CASSPTLDASSYEQYF | TGTGCCAGCTCCCCCACACTGGATGCTAGCTCCTACGAGCAGTACTTC
few | TRBJ2-2 | . | 11 | TRBV28 | CASSDTGELFF | TGTGCCAGCAGTGACACCGGGGAGCTGTTTTTT
. | TRBJ2-7 | . | 12 | TRBV6-5 | CASSTERYEQYF | TGTGCCAGCAGTACGGAGAGGTACGAGCAGTACTTC
. | TRBJ2-6 | TRBD1 | 17 | TRBV19 | CASSRGQGGSGANVLTF | TGTGCCAGTAGTAGGGGACAGGGAGGCTCTGGGGCCAACGTCCTGACTTTC
. | TRBJ1-5 | . | 16 | TRBV7-9 | CASSLQGALPNQPQHF | TGTGCCAGCAGCTTACAGGGAGCCCTTCCCAATCAGCCCCAGCATTTT
. | TRBJ1-5 | TRBD1 | 19 | TRBV27 | CASSRAETGVPNSNQPQHF | TGTGCCAGCAGCCGGGCCGAGACAGGGGTTCCGAATAGCAATCAGCCCCAGCATTTT
. | TRBJ2-7 | . | 14 | TRBV19 | CASSIDRPRYEQYF | TGTGCCAGTAGTATAGACAGGCCGCGGTACGAGCAGTACTTC
once | TRBJ2-7 | TRBD1 | 11 | TRBV6-5 | CASRQGDEQYF | TGTGCCAGCCGCCAGGGGGACGAGCAGTACTTC
. | TRBJ2-5 | TRBD1 | 14 | TRBV5-4 | CASSRGQGQETQYF | TGTGCCAGCAGCAGGGGACAGGGGCAAGAGACCCAGTACTTC
. | TRBJ2-7 | . | 13 | TRBV7-2 | CASSLAGTYEQYF | TGTGCCAGCAGCTTAGCGGGAACGTACGAGCAGTACTTC
. | TRBJ1-3 | . | 11 | TRBV20-1 | CSAPAGNTIYF | TGCAGTGCTCCAGCTGGAAACACCATATATTTT
. | TRBJ2-2 | TRBD2 | 16 | TRBV18 | CASSPISGSNTGELFF | TGTGCCAGCTCACCAATCAGCGGGAGCAACACCGGGGAGCTGTTTTTT
once | TRBJ2-3 | TRBD2 | 17 | TRBV12-5 | CASKRETSARSTDTQYF | TGTGCTAGTAAGAGGGAGACTAGCGCTCGAAGCACAGATACGCAGTATTTT
. | TRBJ1-3 | . | 13 | TRBV30 | CACSGTTGNTIYF | TGTGCCTGCTCAGGGACCACTGGAAACACCATATATTTT
. | TRBJ2-1 | . | 16 | TRBV28 | CASSSRLSSSYNEQFF | TGTGCCAGCAGTTCTAGACTTTCGAGCTCCTACAATGAGCAGTTCTTC